The present T cell receptor (beta chain) was sequenced within a study of OX40 agonist ivuxolimab in advanced cancers. Notes on the study in general: The work left the antigen specificity of expanded peripheral T cells undetermined.

Method: immunoSEQ multiplex PCR; TCRdb's copy keeps in-frame clones and lacks some. Here the sample spans 55,000 to 70,000 clones, roughly 85% being singletons. As for this clone: Antigen unknown.

The CDR3 totals 16 residues. The germline gives CDR1 KGHSH, CDR2 LQKENI. After removal of 5 bases from V and 2 bases from J, the junction contained 8 bases not matched to a gene. J is TRBJ1-2 and V is TRBV18, with 10 bases that match TRBD1. Sequences were derived from CD4+ or CD8+ T cells sorted from blood, sampled in a trial of the OX40 agonist ivuxolimab. The sequence was collected from an adult with an advanced solid tumor such as melanoma, head and neck, liver or kidney cancer. The CDR3 region is CASSFSTGGENYGYTF. CDR3 nucleotides: TGTGCCAGCTCATTTTCGACAGGGGGCGAGAACTATGGCTACACCTTC.